These 14 T cell receptor beta chains originate from one sample sequenced in a study of blood T cells in healthy people across ages. For the second PCR, which ran for about 7 to 12 cycles, a sample-barcoded 5' primer and a J-beta primer mix were used. TCRdb passed the 5' RACE reads through MiXCR, listing each CDR3 protein once. The sample shows roughly 1,100,000 distinct CDR3 sequences, about 25% of them seen only once. These same data were also listed under a study on T cells of mothers and their children.

Sequenced: blood. These TCRs come from a girl aged 2 to 10 in good health.

J is TRBJ1-2 and V is TRBV12-3 or TRBV12-4; D gene ambiguous. The CDR3 covers 14 residues. The ends were cut back, 4 bases at V and 6 bases at J, with 15 bases in the middle. CDR3 residues: CASSSAYSYDGYTF. DNA of the CDR3: TGTGCCAGCAGTTCGGCTTACAGTTATGATGGCTACACCTTC.

This clonotype appeared once. The chain employs TRBV12-3 or TRBV12-4 and TRBJ1-1; D might be TRBD1 (5 bases). The length of the CDR3 is 13 residues. V lost 6 bases and J lost 5, with 13 bases in between. The CDR3 DNA reads TGTGCCAGCAGCCTCCTGGGGGTTACTGAAGCTTTCTTT. It codes for CASSLLGVTEAFF.

This sequence joins TRBV5-1 and TRBJ2-5; 9 bases align to TRBD1. This CDR3 has 14 amino acids. The ends lost 8 bases at V and 3 bases at J; junction bases unmatched: 8. The germline V gene has CDR1 SGHRS and CDR2 YFSETQ. DNA of the CDR3: TGCGCCAGTAAACAGGGGGCAGCGGAAGAGACCCAGTACTTC. Translated: CASKQGAAEETQYF.

This chain connects TRBV28 to TRBJ1-1; maybe TRBD1 (5 bases). Germline lookup yields CDR1 MDHEN and CDR2 SYDVKM. Trimming took off 6 bases at V and 2 bases at J, with 25 bases between the two ends. CDR3 size: 18 residues. CDR3 in DNA: TGTGCCAGCAGAAGTCGTGAGGCAGGGATCCCCTACAACACTGAAGCTTTCTTT. Protein sequence: CASRSREAGIPYNTEAFF.

This clonotype was detected a few times. The chain links TRBV4-2 to TRBJ2-1; 9 bases line up with TRBD1. The CDR3 length is 15 residues. Looked up from germline, CDR1 is LGHNA and CDR2 is YNFKEQ. Unmatched junction bases numbered 6, after V lost 2 bases and J lost 7 bases. CDR3 DNA sequence: TGTGCCAGCAGCCAACCGGGACAGGGAAAGAATGAGCAGTTCTTC. Translated: CASSQPGQGKNEQFF.

The rearrangement links TRBV6-5 to TRBJ1-1; D remains ambiguous. This CDR3 has 14 residues. V was pared by 1 base and J by 3 bases, with 9 bases between. CDR1 MNHEY and CDR2 SVGAGI come from the germline V gene. The CDR3 nucleotides read TGTGCCAGCAGTTACTTTTCTATAGACACTGAAGCTTTCTTT. Protein product: CASSYFSIDTEAFF.

The chain couples TRBV11-2 to TRBJ1-2; 7 bases agree with TRBD1. This CDR3 comprises 13 residues. Germline values: CDR1 SGHAT, CDR2 FQNNGV. Unmatched junction bases numbered 8, after V lost 5 bases and J lost 8 bases. As DNA, the CDR3 is TGTGCCAGCAGCCCACCGGACAGGAAGGGCTACACCTTC. The encoded protein is CASSPPDRKGYTF.

This clonotype appeared a few times. The limits of the CDR3 on the DNA are not certain, so only TCRdb's listed CDR3 is given. The chain has TRBV21-1 and TRBJ1-1. TRBV21-1 is a listed pseudogene. The CDR3 has 14 amino acids, counting both end residues. The CDR3: CASSKAYRCTEAFF.

The chain couples TRBV5-6 to TRBJ2-3, with a weak D call TRBD1 (6 bases). Germline V gene data show CDR1 as SGHDT and CDR2 as YYEEEE. The CDR3 covers 13 residues. The CDR3 region is CASSQGSPTPQYF. In nucleotides, the CDR3 is TGTGCGTCCTCGCAGGGGAGCCCTACCCCGCAGTATTTT.

The chain uses TRBV7-2 and TRBJ2-7; D uncertain. Looked up from germline, CDR1 is SGHTA and CDR2 is FQGNSA. Trimming stripped 7 bases from V and 1 base from J, with 11 bases between. This CDR3 region has 13 residues. The CDR3 bases are TGTGCCAGCAAAAGTGCACCTTCCTACGAGCAGTACTTC. This codes for CASKSAPSYEQYF.

V and J are TRBV14 and TRBJ2-7; D tentatively reads TRBD1 or TRBD2 (5 bases each). This CDR3 is 15 amino acids long. The V gene's germline CDR1 is SGHDN and CDR2 FVKESK. Between the trimmed V and J ends, which lost 2 bases and 2 bases, there was a span of 13 bases. The chain's CDR3 is CASSQWQGPAYEQYF. The CDR3 coding sequence is TGTGCCAGCAGCCAATGGCAGGGACCCGCCTACGAGCAGTACTTC.

The chain combines TRBV28 with TRBJ2-1; 8 bases fit TRBD2. V gave up 5 bases and J gave up 10 bases; unmatched junction bases: 10. Germline V gene lookup returns CDR1 MDHEN and CDR2 SYDVKM. There are 14 residues in the CDR3. The CDR3 DNA reads as TGTGCCAGCAGTCTGGGACTAGGAGCAGGGGAGCAGTTCTTC. As protein: CASSLGLGAGEQFF.

This chain connects TRBV7-2 to TRBJ2-2; weak D call: TRBD2 (5 bases). Trimming cost V 3 bases and J 0 bases, with 17 bases left between them. The CDR3 sequence is 18 residues long. CDR1 is SGHTA, CDR2 FQGNSA, per germline. CDR3 in DNA: TGTGCCAGCAGCTTCCCTGACGTCGAGGGAGCGAACACCGGGGAGCTGTTTTTT. Translating it yields CASSFPDVEGANTGELFF.

V gene TRBV20-1 combines with J gene TRBJ1-5; D is unresolved. With 4 bases removed from V and 3 bases from J, the gap between germline ends came to 22 bases. Per the germline V gene, CDR1 is DFQATT and CDR2 is SNEGSKA (reference sequence). CDR3 size: 17 residues. The CDR3 here is CSATRSDGFFDNQPQHF. For the CDR3, the DNA is TGCAGTGCTACAAGATCGGACGGTTTTTTCGACAATCAGCCCCAGCATTTT.